This is a list of T cell receptor beta chains from one sample in a study of preoperative IRX-2 immunotherapy in early breast cancer. Repertoires were generated with immunoSEQ multiplex PCR, while TCRdb's copy carries only in-frame clones and drops some. The sample has about 98,000 clones; more than 80% are singletons. This specimen was tumor tissue, taken after IRX-2 immunotherapy. The receptors originated from a human donor with breast cancer. CDR3s include the opening cysteine and the closing phenylalanine or tryptophan. The order of the fields is clone size, V gene, D gene, J gene, CDR3 length, CDR3 protein, CDR3 DNA. A D gene is named only where the DNA matches it firmly. Clone size appears in some rows only: once, few, many, or a class for an expanded clone.

.	TRBV19	.	TRBJ2-2	13	CASSGLNTGELFF	TGTGCCAGTAGCGGGTTGAACACCGGGGAGCTGTTTTTT
.	TRBV11-3	.	TRBJ1-2	15	CASSPHLTENYGYTF	TGTGCCAGCAGCCCCCACCTGACAGAGAACTATGGCTACACCTTC
.	TRBV9	.	TRBJ1-2	15	CASSRTQQSHYGYTF	TGTGCCAGCAGCCGAACTCAGCAGTCCCACTATGGCTACACCTTC
.	TRBV6-8	.	TRBJ1-4	18	CASSQTGEPYATNEKLFF	TGTGCCAGCAGCCAAACCGGGGAACCTTATGCAACTAATGAAAAACTGTTTTTT
.	TRBV1	.	TRBJ2-1	17	CASSQVPGDNSYNEQFF	TGCGCCAGCAGCCAAGTCCCGGGGGATAACTCCTACAATGAGCAGTTCTTC
few	TRBV19	.	TRBJ1-2	14	CASSTPGVDYGYTF	TGTGCCAGTAGCACCCCGGGTGTTGACTATGGCTACACCTTC
once	TRBV30	TRBD1	TRBJ2-7	12	CARGTGKYEQYF	TGTGCCCGCGGGACAGGGAAGTACGAGCAGTACTTC
.	TRBV11-3	.	TRBJ2-1	14	CASSLGGTYNEQFF	TGTGCCAGCAGCCTGGGGGGCACCTACAATGAGCAGTTCTTC
.	TRBV30	.	TRBJ1-1	12	CAWSVLRTEAFF	TGTGCCTGGAGTGTACTCCGCACTGAAGCTTTCTTT
.	TRBV30	TRBD1	TRBJ1-2	13	CAWSSGTGNGYTF	TGTGCCTGGAGTTCTGGGACAGGGAACGGCTACACCTTC
.	TRBV29-1	.	TRBJ1-2	17	CSVEIGLGQRSSYGYTF	TGCAGCGTTGAAATTGGATTAGGACAGAGAAGTTCCTATGGCTACACCTTC
.	TRBV29-1	TRBD1	TRBJ1-2	13	CSVEGQPNYGYTF	TGCAGCGTGGAGGGACAGCCTAACTATGGCTACACCTTC
.	TRBV1	.	TRBJ1-4	16	CASSQGQGVANEKLFF	TGCGCCAGCAGCCAAGGGCAGGGGGTTGCTAATGAAAAACTGTTTTTT
.	TRBV7-5	.	TRBJ2-3	14	CASSYSGGTDTQYF	TGTGCCAGCAGCTACTCCGGAGGAACAGATACGCAGTATTTT
.	TRBV6-8	.	TRBJ1-5	12	CASGLKDQPQHF	TGTGCCAGCGGGCTAAAAGATCAGCCCCAGCATTTT
.	TRBV7-6	.	TRBJ2-7	15	CASSLAASSHYEQYF	TGTGCCAGCAGCTTGGCCGCCAGTTCCCACTACGAGCAGTACTTC
.	TRBV10-2	TRBD1	TRBJ1-5	14	CASRGDRANQPQHF	TGCGCCAGCAGGGGGGACAGGGCGAATCAGCCCCAGCATTTT
.	TRBV16	TRBD1	TRBJ2-6	16	CASSLTQGAGANVLTF	TGTGCCAGCAGCCTTACCCAGGGGGCTGGGGCCAACGTCCTGACTTTC
.	TRBV19	.	TRBJ1-5	15	CASSMNRNSNQPQHF	TGTGCCAGTAGTATGAACAGAAATAGCAATCAGCCCCAGCATTTT
once	TRBV7-7	.	TRBJ1-5	20	CASSSEPGQGGLYSNQPQHF	TGTGCCAGCAGCTCGGAACCGGGACAAGGGGGACTTTATAGCAATCAGCCCCAGCATTTT
.	TRBV9	.	TRBJ2-2	13	CASSFPESRELFF	TGTGCCAGCAGTTTCCCGGAGTCCAGGGAGCTGTTTTTT
.	TRBV7-1	TRBD1	TRBJ1-3	15	CASSLQGGTGNTIYF	TGTGCCAGCAGCCTCCAGGGGGGAACTGGAAACACCATATATTTT
.	TRBV6-8	TRBD2	TRBJ2-7	15	CASSYSTSGRWEQYF	TGTGCCAGCAGTTACTCGACTAGCGGGAGATGGGAGCAGTACTTC
.	TRBV11-3	.	TRBJ2-3	16	CASSLVGGTSTDTQYF	TGTGCCAGCAGCTTAGTAGGGGGGACTAGCACAGATACGCAGTATTTT
.	TRBV28	.	TRBJ1-2	13	CASSSGQLNGYTF	TGTGCCAGCAGTTCCGGACAGTTAAATGGCTACACCTTC
.	TRBV28	TRBD2	TRBJ2-5	15	CASSPAGGPGETQYF	TGTGCCAGCAGTCCAGCGGGAGGGCCGGGTGAGACCCAGTACTTC
.	TRBV12-5	.	TRBJ2-2	12	CASGLDTGELFF	TGTGCTAGTGGTTTGGACACCGGGGAGCTGTTTTTT
.	TRBV6-8	.	TRBJ1-2	15	CASVKRGLANYGYTF	TGTGCCAGCGTTAAGCGAGGACTAGCTAACTATGGCTACACCTTC
.	TRBV19	.	TRBJ1-4	15	CASSTSTASNEKLFF	TGTGCCAGTAGTACGTCGACAGCCTCTAATGAAAAACTGTTTTTT
.	TRBV28	.	TRBJ2-3	15	CASSRQFPSTDTQYF	TGTGCCAGCAGTCGACAGTTCCCCTCCACAGATACGCAGTATTTT
.	TRBV6-8	.	TRBJ1-2	13	CASRQGDNYGYTF	TGTGCCAGCAGACAGGGAGATAACTATGGCTACACCTTC
once	TRBV5-1	TRBD2	TRBJ2-7	16	CASSLLAGDRGYEQYF	TGCGCCAGCAGCTTGCTAGCGGGAGACCGAGGCTACGAGCAGTACTTC
.	TRBV5-1	TRBD1	TRBJ1-2	20	CASSLVYSGQGKPLRYGYTF	TGCGCCAGCAGCTTGGTTTATTCTGGACAGGGCAAACCCCTTAGATATGGCTACACCTTC
.	TRBV9	.	TRBJ2-2	14	CASSVSFGPGELFF	TGTGCCAGCAGTGTAAGCTTCGGCCCCGGGGAGCTGTTTTTT
few	TRBV6-8	.	TRBJ2-5	18	CASSYQFGTKGSGETQYF	TGTGCCAGCAGTTACCAATTCGGTACGAAGGGTAGTGGGGAGACCCAGTACTTC
once	TRBV6-8	TRBD1	TRBJ2-7	18	CASSPGKTTGTGTYEQYF	TGTGCCAGCAGCCCGGGGAAGACAACCGGGACAGGTACCTACGAGCAGTACTTC
.	TRBV14	.	TRBJ1-1	13	CASSQVAATEAFF	TGTGCCAGCAGCCAAGTAGCAGCCACTGAAGCTTTCTTT
.	TRBV6-8	TRBD2	TRBJ2-1	15	CASRRERGVYNEQFF	TGTGCCAGCAGGCGGGAGCGGGGGGTTTACAATGAGCAGTTCTTC
once	TRBV11-3	.	TRBJ2-5	14	CASSPTDVQETQYF	TGTGCCAGCAGCCCAACGGACGTCCAAGAGACCCAGTACTTC
.	TRBV6-8	.	TRBJ2-7	15	CASRKSQGRTYEQYF	TGTGCCAGCAGAAAATCTCAGGGGAGGACCTACGAGCAGTACTTC
.	TRBV12-5	.	TRBJ2-3	14	CASGLDGAGDTQYF	TGTGCTAGTGGTTTGGACGGCGCTGGCGATACGCAGTATTTT
.	TRBV12-5	.	TRBJ2-3	12	CASGLSPDTQYF	TGTGCTAGTGGTTTAAGTCCTGATACGCAGTATTTT
.	TRBV29-1	.	TRBJ1-1	13	CSVEDRMGTEAFF	TGCAGCGTTGAAGACAGGATGGGCACTGAAGCTTTCTTT
few	TRBV11-3	TRBD1	TRBJ2-7	16	CASSLLSGGRGYEQYF	TGTGCCAGCAGCCTCTTGTCAGGGGGTAGAGGCTACGAGCAGTACTTC
.	TRBV15	.	TRBJ2-7	14	CATSRETGTYEQYF	TGTGCCACCAGCAGAGAAACGGGGACCTACGAGCAGTACTTC
.	TRBV29-1	.	TRBJ2-7	13	CSAQSSRNYEQYF	TGCAGCGCTCAGTCATCCCGGAACTACGAGCAGTACTTC
.	TRBV28	.	TRBJ1-2	14	CASSPQDRIYGYTF	TGTGCCAGCAGTCCCCAGGACAGAATCTATGGCTACACCTTC
.	TRBV2	.	TRBJ1-2	12	CASRGENYGYTF	TGTGCCAGCAGGGGGGAAAACTATGGCTACACCTTC
.	TRBV18	.	TRBJ1-1	13	CASSPGAGTEAFF	TGTGCCAGCTCACCGGGGGCGGGCACTGAAGCTTTCTTT
.	TRBV23-1	.	TRBJ1-4	16	CASSSYSGTGNEKLFF	TGCGCCAGCAGCTCCTACTCCGGGACGGGTAATGAAAAACTGTTTTTT
.	TRBV5-1	.	TRBJ1-1	14	CASSLAGEVTEAFF	TGCGCCAGCAGCTTGGCCGGGGAAGTCACTGAAGCTTTCTTT
few	TRBV6-8	.	TRBJ1-2	14	CASSPKEGPYGYTF	TGTGCCAGCAGCCCGAAGGAGGGGCCCTATGGCTACACCTTC
once	TRBV10-2	TRBD1	TRBJ2-3	17	CASNESTGGSSTDTQYF	TGCGCCAGCAATGAGTCGACAGGGGGATCTAGCACAGATACGCAGTATTTT
once	TRBV6-8	.	TRBJ2-7	15	CASSYRGGSSYEQYF	TGTGCCAGCAGTTACAGGGGGGGAAGCTCCTACGAGCAGTACTTC